The clone carrying this T cell receptor beta chain occurred many times. This record comes from a study of T-cell reconstitution after alpha-beta-depleted transplantation in children. The ends lost 4 bases at V and 7 bases at J; junction bases unmatched: 3. Germline-derived CDR1 and CDR2 are LGHDT and YNNKEL (reference sequence). The CDR3 spans 13 residues. Unique molecular identifiers tagged the TCRbeta library. TCRdb called the PCR reads again in MiXCR, with one record for every CDR3 protein. The table lists approximately 110,000 distinct CDR3 sequences, roughly 23% of them singletons. The TCR sequence derives from a male patient between 2 and 15 years old who had a stem cell transplant for chronic granulomatous disease, so the T cells may come from the graft donor. The sample in question was PBMCs, mostly from graft donor cells, obtained 180 days after TCRalphabeta/CD19-depleted stem cell transplant. V is TRBV3-1 and J is TRBJ2-7, with 11 bases aligning to TRBD2. The CDR3 here is CASSLRTSGEQYF. Written as DNA, the CDR3 is TGTGCCAGCAGCCTGAGGACTAGCGGGGAGCAGTACTTC.